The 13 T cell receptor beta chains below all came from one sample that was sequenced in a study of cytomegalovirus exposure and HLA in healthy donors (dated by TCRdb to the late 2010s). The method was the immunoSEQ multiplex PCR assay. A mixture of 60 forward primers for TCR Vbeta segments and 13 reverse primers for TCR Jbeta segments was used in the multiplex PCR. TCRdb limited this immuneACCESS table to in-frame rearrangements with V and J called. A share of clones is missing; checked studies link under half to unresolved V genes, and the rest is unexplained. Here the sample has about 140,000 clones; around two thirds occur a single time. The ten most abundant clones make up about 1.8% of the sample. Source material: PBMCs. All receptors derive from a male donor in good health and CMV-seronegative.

The CDR3 coding sequence is TGTGCCAGCAGCATTAGCGGGGCAAGCTCCTACGAGCAGTACTTC. Translation: CASSISGASSYEQYF. V is TRBV2 and J is TRBJ2-7; 8 nucleotides agree with TRBD2. CDR3 size: 15 residues. Unmatched junction bases numbered 7, after V lost 6 bases and J lost 0 bases. CDR1 is SNHLY and CDR2 is FYNNEI in the germline V gene.

In nucleotides, the CDR3 is TGTGCCAGTCTATCGTCCGATGGAAACACCATATATTTT. Translation: CASLSSDGNTIYF. The chain couples TRBV19 to TRBJ1-3, with unresolved D. The germline V and J ends were trimmed by 8 bases and 3 bases, with 11 bases remaining between them. Germline V lookup: CDR1 LNHDA, CDR2 SQIVND (reference sequence). This CDR3 comprises 13 residues.

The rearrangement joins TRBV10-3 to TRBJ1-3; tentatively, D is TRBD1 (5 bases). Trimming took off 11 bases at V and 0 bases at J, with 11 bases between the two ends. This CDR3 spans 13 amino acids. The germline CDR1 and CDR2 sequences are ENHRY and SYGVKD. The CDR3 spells CAARRGSGNTIYF. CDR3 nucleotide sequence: TGTGCCGCCCGAAGGGGCTCTGGAAACACCATATATTTT.

The CDR3 sequence: CASSRLGGANYGYTF. The DNA for the CDR3 is TGTGCCAGCAGTCGTCTCGGGGGGGCAAACTATGGCTACACCTTC. The chain employs TRBV7-2 and TRBJ1-2; D may be TRBD1 (6 bases). V was trimmed by 6 bases and J by 2 bases, leaving 16 bases between them. This CDR3 spans 15 amino acids. Germline V gives CDR1 SGHTA, CDR2 FQGNSA.

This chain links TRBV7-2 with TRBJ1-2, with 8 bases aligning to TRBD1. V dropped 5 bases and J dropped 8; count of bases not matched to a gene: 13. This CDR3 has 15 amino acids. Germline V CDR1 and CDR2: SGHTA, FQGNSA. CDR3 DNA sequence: TGTGCCAGCAGCGCGACAATTCAGGGGGCGGGAGGCTACACCTTC. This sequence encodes CASSATIQGAGGYTF.

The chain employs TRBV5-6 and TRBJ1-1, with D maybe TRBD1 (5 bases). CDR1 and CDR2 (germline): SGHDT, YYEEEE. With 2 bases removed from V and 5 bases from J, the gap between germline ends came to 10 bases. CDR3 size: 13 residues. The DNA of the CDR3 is TGTGCCAGCAGCTTCTGGGGCACTACTGAAGCTTTCTTT. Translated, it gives CASSFWGTTEAFF.

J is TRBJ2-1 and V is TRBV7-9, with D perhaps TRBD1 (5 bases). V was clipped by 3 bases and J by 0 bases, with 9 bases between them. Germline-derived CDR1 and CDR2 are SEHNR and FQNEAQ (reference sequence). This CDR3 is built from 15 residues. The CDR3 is CASSLTASSYNEQFF. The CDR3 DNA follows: TGTGCCAGCAGCTTGACAGCCAGCTCCTACAATGAGCAGTTCTTC. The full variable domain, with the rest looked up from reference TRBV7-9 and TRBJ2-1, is DTGVSQNPRHKITKRGQNVTFRCDPISEHNRLYWYRQTLGQGPEFLTYFQNEAQLEKSRLLSDRFSAERPKGSFSTLEIQRTEQGDSAMYLCASSLTASSYNEQFFGPGTRLTVL.

In DNA form, the CDR3 reads TGCGCCAGCGAGGGCCCCCAAGAGACCCAGTACTTC. Protein sequence: CASEGPQETQYF. The rearrangement joins TRBV5-1 to TRBJ2-5; D possibly corresponds to TRBD2 (5 bases). The V gene's germline CDR1 is SGHRS and CDR2 YFSETQ. The V end lost 7 bases, the J end lost 1 base, and 8 bases lay between the germline ends. The CDR3 consists of 12 residues.

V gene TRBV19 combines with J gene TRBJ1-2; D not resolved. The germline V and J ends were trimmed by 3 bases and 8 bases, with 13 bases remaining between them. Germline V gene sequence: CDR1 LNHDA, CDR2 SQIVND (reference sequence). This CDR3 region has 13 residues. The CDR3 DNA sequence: TGTGCCAGTAGTATTGGGCCCCCAGAGGGCTACACCTTC. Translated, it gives CASSIGPPEGYTF.

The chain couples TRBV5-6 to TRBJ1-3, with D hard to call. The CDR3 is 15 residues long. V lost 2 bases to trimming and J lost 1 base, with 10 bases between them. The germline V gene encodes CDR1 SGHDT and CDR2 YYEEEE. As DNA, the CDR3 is TGTGCCAGCAGCTTTACTCCGAGGTCTGGAAACACCATATATTTT. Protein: CASSFTPRSGNTIYF.

In DNA, the CDR3 is TGTGCCAGCAGTTTTCAGGGCGCGGAAAATCAGCCCCAGCATTTT. Translating it yields CASSFQGAENQPQHF. The genes are TRBV27 and TRBJ1-5; the D gene is possibly TRBD1 (5 bases). The CDR3 consists of 15 residues. Germline V CDR1 and CDR2: MNHEY, SMNVEV (reference sequence). V lost 3 bases and J 4 bases, leaving 13 bases between the germline ends.

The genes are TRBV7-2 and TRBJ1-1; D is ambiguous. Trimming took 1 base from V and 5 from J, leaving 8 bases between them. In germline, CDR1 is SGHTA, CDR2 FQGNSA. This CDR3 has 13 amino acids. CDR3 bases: TGTGCCAGCAGCTTAGATGGCCAGACTGAAGCTTTCTTT. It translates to CASSLDGQTEAFF.

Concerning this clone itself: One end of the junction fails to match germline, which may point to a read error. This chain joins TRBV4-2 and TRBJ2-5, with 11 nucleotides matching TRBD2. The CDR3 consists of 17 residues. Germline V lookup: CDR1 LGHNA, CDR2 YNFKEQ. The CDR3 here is CASSQLGLAVHQEAQYF. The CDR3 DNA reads TGTGCCAGCAGCCAACTGGGACTAGCGGTACACCAAGAGGCCCAGTACTTC.